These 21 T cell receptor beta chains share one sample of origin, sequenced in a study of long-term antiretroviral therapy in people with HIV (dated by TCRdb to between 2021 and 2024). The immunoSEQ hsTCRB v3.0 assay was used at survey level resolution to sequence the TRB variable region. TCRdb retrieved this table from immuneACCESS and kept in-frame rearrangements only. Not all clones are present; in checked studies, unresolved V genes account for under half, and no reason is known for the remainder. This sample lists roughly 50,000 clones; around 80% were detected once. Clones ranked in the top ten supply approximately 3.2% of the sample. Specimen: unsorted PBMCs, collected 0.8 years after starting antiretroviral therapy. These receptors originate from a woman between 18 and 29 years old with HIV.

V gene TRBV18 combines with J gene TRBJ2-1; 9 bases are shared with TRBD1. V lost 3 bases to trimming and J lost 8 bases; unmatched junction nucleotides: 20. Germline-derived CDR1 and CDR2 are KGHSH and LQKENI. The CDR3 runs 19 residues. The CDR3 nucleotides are TGTGCCAGCTCACCCCCACAGGGGGCCGCAGCGGGAAATAGGGATGAGCAGTTCTTC. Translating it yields CASSPPQGAAAGNRDEQFF.

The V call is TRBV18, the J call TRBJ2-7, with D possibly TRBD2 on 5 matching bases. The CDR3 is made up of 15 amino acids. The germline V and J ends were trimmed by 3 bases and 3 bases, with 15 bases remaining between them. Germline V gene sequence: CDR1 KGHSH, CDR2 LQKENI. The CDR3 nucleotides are TGTGCCAGCTCACCCCTACCAAGCGGTGGCTACGAGCAGTACTTC. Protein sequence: CASSPLPSGGYEQYF.

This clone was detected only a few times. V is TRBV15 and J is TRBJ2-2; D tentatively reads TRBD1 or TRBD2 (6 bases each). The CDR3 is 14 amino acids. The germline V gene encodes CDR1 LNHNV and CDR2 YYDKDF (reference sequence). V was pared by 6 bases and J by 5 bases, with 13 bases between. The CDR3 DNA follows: TGTGCCACCAGGGCGGAGGGGGAGACCGGGGAGCTGTTTTTT. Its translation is CATRAEGETGELFF.

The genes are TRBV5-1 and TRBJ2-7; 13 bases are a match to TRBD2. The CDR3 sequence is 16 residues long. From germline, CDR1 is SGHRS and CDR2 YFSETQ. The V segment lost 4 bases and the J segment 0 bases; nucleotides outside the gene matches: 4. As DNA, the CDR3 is TGCGCCAGCAGCGGGAGGACTAGCGGGAGCTCCTACGAGCAGTACTTC. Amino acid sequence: CASSGRTSGSSYEQYF.

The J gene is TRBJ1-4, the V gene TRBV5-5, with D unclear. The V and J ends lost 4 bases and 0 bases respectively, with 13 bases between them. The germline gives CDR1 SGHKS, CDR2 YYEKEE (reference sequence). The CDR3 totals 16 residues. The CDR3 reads CASSGVLVATNEKLFF. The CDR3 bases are TGTGCCAGCAGCGGCGTCTTGGTTGCAACTAATGAAAAACTGTTTTTT.

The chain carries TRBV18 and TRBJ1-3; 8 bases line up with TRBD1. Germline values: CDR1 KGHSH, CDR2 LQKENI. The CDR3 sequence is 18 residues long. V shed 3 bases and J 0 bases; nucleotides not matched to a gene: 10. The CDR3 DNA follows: TGTGCCAGCTCACCCCTCCGACAGGGGCCGAACTCTGGAAACACCATATATTTT. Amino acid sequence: CASSPLRQGPNSGNTIYF.

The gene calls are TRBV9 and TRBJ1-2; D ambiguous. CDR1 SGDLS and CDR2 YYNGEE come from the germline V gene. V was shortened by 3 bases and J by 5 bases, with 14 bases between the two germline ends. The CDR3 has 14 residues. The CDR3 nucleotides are TGTGCCAGCAGCGCTGAGGGATACGGTTATGGCTACACCTTC. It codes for CASSAEGYGYGYTF.

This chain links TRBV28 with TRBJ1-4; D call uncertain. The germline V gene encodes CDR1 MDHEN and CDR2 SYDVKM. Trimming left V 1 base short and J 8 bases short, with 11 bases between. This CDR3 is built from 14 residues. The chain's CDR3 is CASSLFSPEEKLFF. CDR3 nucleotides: TGTGCCAGCAGTTTATTTTCCCCGGAGGAAAAACTGTTTTTT.

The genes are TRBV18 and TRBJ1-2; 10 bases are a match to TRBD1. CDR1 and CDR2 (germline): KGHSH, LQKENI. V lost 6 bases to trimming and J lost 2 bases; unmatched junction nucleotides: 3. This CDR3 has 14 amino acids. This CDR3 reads CASSPGQGNYGYTF. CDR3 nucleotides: TGTGCCAGCTCGCCGGGACAGGGGAACTATGGCTACACCTTC. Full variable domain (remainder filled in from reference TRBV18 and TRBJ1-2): NAGVMQNPRHLVRRRGQEARLRCSPMKGHSHVYWYRQLPEEGLKFMVYLQKENIIDESGMPKERFSAEFPKEGPSILRIQQVVRGDSAAYFCASSPGQGNYGYTFGSGTRLTVV.

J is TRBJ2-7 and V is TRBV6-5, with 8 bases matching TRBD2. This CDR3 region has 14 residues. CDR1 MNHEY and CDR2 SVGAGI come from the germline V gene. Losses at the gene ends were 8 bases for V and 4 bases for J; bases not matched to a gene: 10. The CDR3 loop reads CASADPGGPYEQYF. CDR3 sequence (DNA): TGTGCCAGCGCTGATCCGGGAGGGCCTTACGAGCAGTACTTC.

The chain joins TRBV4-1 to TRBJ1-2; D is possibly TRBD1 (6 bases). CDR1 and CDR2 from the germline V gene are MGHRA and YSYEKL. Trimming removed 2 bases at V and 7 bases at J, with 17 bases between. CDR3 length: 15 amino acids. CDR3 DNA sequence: TGCGCCAGCAGCCAACGAGAAGCGGGGGCGGGTGGCTACACCTTC. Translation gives CASSQREAGAGGYTF.

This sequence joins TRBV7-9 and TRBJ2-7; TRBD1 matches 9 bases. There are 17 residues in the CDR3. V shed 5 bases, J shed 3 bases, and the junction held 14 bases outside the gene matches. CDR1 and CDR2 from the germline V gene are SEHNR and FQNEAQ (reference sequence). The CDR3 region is CASSPPRTGGSDYEQYF. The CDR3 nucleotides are TGTGCCAGCAGCCCCCCTCGAACAGGGGGCTCCGACTACGAGCAGTACTTC.

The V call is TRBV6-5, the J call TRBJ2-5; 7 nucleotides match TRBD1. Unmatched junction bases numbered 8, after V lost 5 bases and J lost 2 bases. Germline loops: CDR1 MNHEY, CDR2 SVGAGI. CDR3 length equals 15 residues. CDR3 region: CASSAPTGKQETQYF. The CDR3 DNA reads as TGTGCCAGCAGTGCGCCGACAGGGAAGCAAGAGACCCAGTACTTC.

The CDR3 loop reads CASSLIGTGDQPQHF. Written as DNA, the CDR3 is TGTGCCAGCAGCTTAATCGGGACAGGAGATCAGCCCCAGCATTTT. The chain employs TRBV7-3 and TRBJ1-5; 8 bases map to TRBD1. This CDR3 spans 15 amino acids. With 1 base clipped from V and 5 bases from J, the junction kept 4 bases outside the gene matches. Per germline, CDR1 SGHTA and CDR2 FQGTGA.

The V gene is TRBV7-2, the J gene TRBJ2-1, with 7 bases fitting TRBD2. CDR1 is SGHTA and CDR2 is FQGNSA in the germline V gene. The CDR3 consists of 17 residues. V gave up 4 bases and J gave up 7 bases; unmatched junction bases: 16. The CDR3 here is CASSSSLGGRLGNEQFF. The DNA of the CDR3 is TGTGCCAGCAGCTCGTCGCTGGGCGGGAGACTTGGGAATGAGCAGTTCTTC.

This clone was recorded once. The chain's CDR3 is CASSLAGGGDTQYF. The CDR3 DNA reads as TGTGCCAGCAGTTTGGCGGGAGGAGGAGATACGCAGTATTTT. The rearrangement joins TRBV27 to TRBJ2-3; 8 nucleotides line up with TRBD2. J was trimmed by 5 bases and V by 3 bases; bases with no gene match: 4. The CDR3 has 14 residues. Germline CDR1 reads MNHEY; CDR2 reads SMNVEV (reference sequence).

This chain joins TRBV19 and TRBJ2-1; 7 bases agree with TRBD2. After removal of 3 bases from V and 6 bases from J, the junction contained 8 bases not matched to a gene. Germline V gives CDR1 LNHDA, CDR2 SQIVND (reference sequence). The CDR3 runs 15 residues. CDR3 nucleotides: TGTGCCAGTAGTATCCCCCCGGCGGGAGTCAATGAGCAGTTCTTC. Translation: CASSIPPAGVNEQFF.

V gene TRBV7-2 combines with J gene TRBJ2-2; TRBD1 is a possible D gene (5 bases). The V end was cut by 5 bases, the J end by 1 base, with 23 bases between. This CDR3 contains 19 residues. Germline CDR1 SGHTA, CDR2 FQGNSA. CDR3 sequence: CASSLVRGTTLLNTGELFF. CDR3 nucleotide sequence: TGTGCCAGCAGCCTAGTAAGGGGCACCACACTTTTGAACACCGGGGAGCTGTTTTTT.

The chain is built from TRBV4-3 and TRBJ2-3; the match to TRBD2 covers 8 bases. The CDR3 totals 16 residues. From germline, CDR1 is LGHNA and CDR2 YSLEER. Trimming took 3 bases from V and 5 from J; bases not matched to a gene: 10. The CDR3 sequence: CASSQTSELSGDTQYF. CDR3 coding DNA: TGCGCCAGCAGCCAGACTAGCGAGCTTAGTGGAGATACGCAGTATTTT.

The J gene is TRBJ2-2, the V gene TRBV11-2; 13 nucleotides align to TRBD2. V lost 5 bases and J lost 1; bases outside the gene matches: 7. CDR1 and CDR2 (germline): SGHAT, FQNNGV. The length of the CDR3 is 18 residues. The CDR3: CASSTPGTSGMNTGELFF. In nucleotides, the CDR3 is TGTGCCAGCAGCACTCCCGGGACTAGCGGGATGAACACCGGGGAGCTGTTTTTT.

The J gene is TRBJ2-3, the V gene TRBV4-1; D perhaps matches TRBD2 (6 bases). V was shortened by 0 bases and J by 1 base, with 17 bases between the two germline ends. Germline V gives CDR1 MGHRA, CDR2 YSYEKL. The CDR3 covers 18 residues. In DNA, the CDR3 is TGCGCCAGCAGCCAAGAACCGGAGCGGGTCGGAGGCACAGATACGCAGTATTTT. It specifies CASSQEPERVGGTDTQYF.